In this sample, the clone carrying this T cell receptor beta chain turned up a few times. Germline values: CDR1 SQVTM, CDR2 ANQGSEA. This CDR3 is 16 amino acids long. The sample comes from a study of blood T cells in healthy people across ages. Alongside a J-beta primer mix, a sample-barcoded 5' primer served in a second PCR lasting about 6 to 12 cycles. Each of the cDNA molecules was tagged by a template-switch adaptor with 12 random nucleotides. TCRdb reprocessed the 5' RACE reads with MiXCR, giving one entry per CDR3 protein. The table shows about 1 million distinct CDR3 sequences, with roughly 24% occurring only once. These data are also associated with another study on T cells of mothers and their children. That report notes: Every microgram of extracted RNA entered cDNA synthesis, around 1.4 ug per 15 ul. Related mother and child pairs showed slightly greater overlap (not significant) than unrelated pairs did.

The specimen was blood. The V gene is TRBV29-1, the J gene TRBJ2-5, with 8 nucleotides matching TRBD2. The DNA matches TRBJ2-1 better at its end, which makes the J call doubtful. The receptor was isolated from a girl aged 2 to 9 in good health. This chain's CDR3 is CSVETFGAGAYNEQFF. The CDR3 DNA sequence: TGCAGCGTTGAGACATTTGGAGCGGGGGCCTACAATGAGCAGTTCTTC.